Shown below are 18 T cell receptor beta chains from a single sample sequenced in a study of OX40 agonist ivuxolimab in advanced cancers. Sequencing was performed with immunoSEQ multiplex PCR; in TCRdb, only in-frame clones are kept and a portion is missing. The sample holds around 61,000 clones, less than 85% seen once. Sequencing was performed on CD4+ or CD8+ T cells sorted from blood, taken in a trial of the OX40 agonist ivuxolimab. The receptors were sampled from an adult with an advanced solid tumor such as melanoma, head and neck, liver or kidney cancer.

V is TRBV5-4 and J is TRBJ2-3; D gene unclear. This CDR3 region has 14 residues. Between the trimmed V and J ends, which lost 4 bases and 2 bases, there was a span of 11 bases. Per the germline V gene, CDR1 is SGHNT and CDR2 is YYREEE (reference sequence). The CDR3 region is CASSLSWDTDTQYF. DNA of the CDR3: TGTGCCAGCAGCCTAAGCTGGGACACAGATACGCAGTATTTT.

The CDR3: CASSQGAASGHEQYF. The DNA for the CDR3 is TGTGCCAGCAGCCAAGGGGCGGCTAGCGGGCACGAGCAGTACTTC. The chain links TRBV14 to TRBJ2-7, with 8 bases identical to TRBD2. Germline V gene sequence: CDR1 SGHDN, CDR2 FVKESK. The CDR3 sequence is 15 residues long. Losses at the gene ends were 1 base for V and 5 bases for J; bases not matched to a gene: 7.

This chain uses TRBV7-6 with TRBJ2-2, with D unresolved. Germline V lookup: CDR1 SGHVS, CDR2 FNYEAQ. The CDR3 sequence is 14 residues long. The V and J ends lost 4 bases and 4 bases respectively, with 10 bases between them. Here the CDR3 DNA reads TGTGCCAGCAGCTCCACCGCCGCCACCGGGGAGCTGTTTTTT. Amino acid sequence: CASSSTAATGELFF.

This clone was seen a single time. V gene TRBV7-9 combines with J gene TRBJ2-1; 13 positions match TRBD2. V was clipped by 4 bases and J by 7 bases; unmatched bases: 10. The CDR3 loop spans 17 amino acids. Germline CDR1 and CDR2: SEHNR and FQNEAQ (reference sequence). In DNA, the CDR3 is TGTGCCAGCAGCTCTGAAGAGGGACTAGCGGGGATTAATGAGCAGTTCTTC. This translates into CASSSEEGLAGINEQFF.

The genes are TRBV7-2 and TRBJ2-7; TRBD2 aligns across 8 bases. Looked up from germline, CDR1 is SGHTA and CDR2 is FQGNSA. The CDR3 sequence is 14 residues long. The V segment lost 5 bases and the J segment 1 base; nucleotides outside the gene matches: 4. The CDR3 DNA follows: TGTGCCAGCAGCCTGGGACTAGGGTCCTACGAGCAGTACTTC. This encodes CASSLGLGSYEQYF.

This clone has a handful of counts. The chain carries TRBV19 and TRBJ1-2, with a weak D call TRBD1 (5 bases). The V gene's germline CDR1 is LNHDA and CDR2 SQIVND (reference sequence). The CDR3 is made up of 14 amino acids. Trimming cost V 2 bases and J 4 bases, with 11 bases left between them. The CDR3 protein is CASSILAGGYGYTF. The CDR3 DNA sequence: TGTGCCAGTAGTATACTCGCGGGGGGCTATGGCTACACCTTC.

This clone was seen a single time. The chain combines TRBV7-2 with TRBJ2-5; D may be TRBD1 (6 bases). Per the germline V gene, CDR1 is SGHTA and CDR2 is FQGNSA. Deletions cut 7 bases from V and 5 bases from J, with 17 bases between. The CDR3 has 14 amino acids. The CDR3 reads CASTKGEWVETQYF. The CDR3 DNA follows: TGTGCCAGCACTAAGGGGGAGTGGGTGGAGACCCAGTACTTC.

The chain employs TRBV10-3 and TRBJ1-1; D unresolved. Germline CDR1 reads ENHRY; CDR2 reads SYGVKD. The V end was cut by 4 bases, the J end by 5 bases, with 8 bases between. The CDR3 loop spans 12 amino acids. The CDR3 DNA is TGTGCCATCAGTGGAGACGGAACTGAAGCTTTCTTT. Protein product: CAISGDGTEAFF.

The chain recombines TRBV6-5 with TRBJ2-1; D uncertain. V lost 4 bases and J lost 8, with 6 bases in between. The CDR3 spans 11 residues. The germline V gene has CDR1 MNHEY and CDR2 SVGAGI. The CDR3 DNA follows: TGTGCCAGCAGTTCCCGTGATGAGCAGTTCTTC. This sequence encodes CASSSRDEQFF.

This chain uses TRBV5-4 with TRBJ1-1; D gene uncertain. Trimming removed 4 bases from V and 6 bases from J, with 13 bases in between. The CDR3 is 13 residues long. The V gene's germline CDR1 is SGHNT and CDR2 YYREEE (reference sequence). The CDR3, as DNA: TGTGCCAGCAGCCGCGGACGTAGGGCTGAAGCTTTCTTT. It is translated as CASSRGRRAEAFF.

Points on this clone: This specimen includes other DNA sequences encoding the same CDR3. The J gene is TRBJ2-7, the V gene TRBV7-2; D is unresolved. The CDR3 contains 11 residues. Looked up from germline, CDR1 is SGHTA and CDR2 is FQGNSA. V shed 1 base and J shed 4 bases, with 2 bases lying between them. The CDR3 sequence is CASSLVYEQYF. The CDR3 DNA reads as TGTGCCAGCAGCTTAGTGTACGAGCAGTACTTC.

V gene TRBV4-1 combines with J gene TRBJ1-2; unclear D gene. The CDR3 is 17 residues long. CDR1 is MGHRA and CDR2 is YSYEKL in the germline V gene. Trimming took off 0 bases at V and 0 bases at J, with 14 bases between the two ends. In DNA, the CDR3 is TGCGCCAGCAGCCAAGATAGGGCAGACCCCACTAACTATGGCTACACCTTC. As protein: CASSQDRADPTNYGYTF.

V gene TRBV9 combines with J gene TRBJ2-3, with 11 bases fitting TRBD2. V dropped 3 bases and J dropped 3; count of bases not matched to a gene: 6. CDR3 size: 16 residues. The germline gives CDR1 SGDLS, CDR2 YYNGEE. The DNA for the CDR3 is TGTGCCAGCAGCGCGTACAGGACTAGCGGGACAGATACGCAGTATTTT. Encoded protein: CASSAYRTSGTDTQYF.

The V call is TRBV2, the J call TRBJ1-4; TRBD1 is a possible D gene (6 bases). CDR3 length equals 14 residues. The V gene lost 4 bases and the J gene lost 5 bases, with 11 bases spanning the gap. The germline V gene encodes CDR1 SNHLY and CDR2 FYNNEI. The CDR3: CASSVFGTNEKLFF. CDR3 bases: TGTGCCAGCAGTGTTTTCGGGACAAATGAAAAACTGTTTTTT.

This clone was seen only a few times. V gene TRBV7-2 combines with J gene TRBJ2-7; perhaps TRBD1 as D (6 bases). V lost 1 base and J lost 6, with 10 bases in between. This CDR3 has 13 amino acids. CDR1 is SGHTA and CDR2 is FQGNSA in the germline V gene. CDR3 amino acids: CASSLDWTAEQYF. The DNA for the CDR3 is TGTGCCAGCAGCTTAGATTGGACAGCCGAGCAGTACTTC.

This chain's CDR3 is CAISEPSGSLTDTQYF. CDR3 bases: TGTGCCATCAGTGAGCCCAGCGGGAGCCTCACAGATACGCAGTATTTT. This chain uses TRBV10-3 with TRBJ2-3, with TRBD2 identical over 8 bases. CDR1 is ENHRY and CDR2 is SYGVKD in the germline V gene. V lost 2 bases to trimming and J lost 2 bases; unmatched junction nucleotides: 6. The CDR3 is 16 amino acids.

The rearrangement uses TRBV6-6 and TRBJ2-1, with D unresolved. V was shortened by 8 bases and J by 5 bases, with 13 bases between the two germline ends. In germline, CDR1 is MNHNY, CDR2 SVGAGI (reference sequence). CDR3 size: 13 residues. The CDR3 region has the DNA TGTGCCAGCGGTCTAATCTCTCACAATGAGCAGTTCTTC. Translation gives CASGLISHNEQFF.

V usage is TRBV27 and J usage is TRBJ2-3; tentatively, D is TRBD2 (5 bases). Germline lookup yields CDR1 MNHEY and CDR2 SMNVEV (reference sequence). The CDR3 has 13 residues. V lost 0 bases, J lost 5 bases, and 6 bases lay in between. The CDR3 region has the DNA TGTGCCAGCAGTTTATCCCGGGGAGATACGCAGTATTTT. As protein: CASSLSRGDTQYF.